The 21 T cell receptor beta chains below all came from one sample that was sequenced in a study of blood T cell repertoires in COVID-19. Measured with immunoSEQ multiplex PCR; TCRdb has only the in-frame clones, and not every one. The sample shows under 300,000 clones, 90% of them seen only once. Sequenced material: peripheral blood. Source of these receptors: a woman aged 55 to 70 with COVID-19, enrolled during active disease.

The genes are TRBV5-4 and TRBJ1-4; the D is unclear. Looked up from germline, CDR1 is SGHNT and CDR2 is YYREEE (reference sequence). CDR3 length: 15 amino acids. V was pared by 1 base and J by 3 bases, with 10 bases between. DNA of the CDR3: TGTGCCAGCAGCTTGATGAGGGCGGCTAATGAAAAACTGTTTTTT. It translates to CASSLMRAANEKLFF. Full variable domain (missing parts from reference TRBV5-4 and TRBJ1-4): ETGVTQSPTHLIKTRGQQVTLRCSSQSGHNTVSWYQQALGQGPQFIFQYYREEENGRGNFPPRFSGLQFPNYSSELNVNALELDDSALYLCASSLMRAANEKLFFGSGTQLSVL.

The rearrangement uses TRBV9 and TRBJ1-1; 7 nucleotides match TRBD1. V was clipped by 3 bases and J by 4 bases; unmatched bases: 9. The CDR3 loop spans 15 amino acids. Germline V gene data show CDR1 as SGDLS and CDR2 as YYNGEE. As DNA, the CDR3 is TGTGCCAGCAGCGCAGATTCACAGGGGTCCACTGAAGCTTTCTTT. Amino acids: CASSADSQGSTEAFF.

V and J are TRBV15 and TRBJ2-7, with D unresolved. Deletions cut 0 bases from V and 6 bases from J, with 9 bases between. This CDR3 region has 13 residues. The germline V gene has CDR1 LNHNV and CDR2 YYDKDF (reference sequence). CDR3 protein: CATSRELLGEQYF. CDR3 in DNA: TGTGCCACCAGCAGAGAATTGCTAGGCGAGCAGTACTTC.

This sequence joins TRBV2 and TRBJ1-2; tentative D call: TRBD1 (5 bases). Germline CDR1 reads SNHLY; CDR2 reads FYNNEI. V lost 6 bases and J 4 bases, leaving 12 bases between the germline ends. The CDR3 extends over 13 amino acids. The CDR3 sequence is CASSLGGSYGYTF. The DNA for the CDR3 is TGTGCCAGCAGCCTGGGGGGATCCTATGGCTACACCTTC.

This sequence joins TRBV3-1 (or the pseudogene TRBV3-2) and TRBJ1-5; D call uncertain. Germline-derived CDR1 and CDR2 are LGHDT and YNNKEL (reference sequence). CDR3 length equals 15 residues. Trimming left V 5 bases short and J 0 bases short, with 11 bases between. The CDR3 region has the DNA TGTGCCAGCAGCTCCTCCGTTTATAGCAATCAGCCCCAGCATTTT. Encoded protein: CASSSSVYSNQPQHF.

The rearrangement joins TRBV2 to TRBJ2-1; the match to TRBD2 covers 7 bases. V shed 6 bases and J 4 bases; nucleotides not matched to a gene: 9. The CDR3 sequence is 15 residues long. CDR1 is SNHLY, CDR2 FYNNEI, per germline. The CDR3 DNA reads as TGTGCCAGCAGGGAAAGGTCCGGGGGGTACAATGAGCAGTTCTTC. Protein product: CASRERSGGYNEQFF.

The V call is TRBV4-3, the J call TRBJ2-2; 7 bases align to TRBD2. The CDR3 has 13 amino acids. Trimming cost V 4 bases and J 7 bases; bases outside gene matches: 3. The germline V gene has CDR1 LGHNA and CDR2 YSLEER. The CDR3 loop is CASSPRGVGELFF. The CDR3 DNA reads TGCGCCAGCAGCCCTCGGGGGGTCGGGGAGCTGTTTTTT.

The rearrangement links TRBV24-1 to TRBJ2-3, with 8 bases aligning to TRBD2. There are 16 residues in the CDR3. J was trimmed by 3 bases and V by 5 bases; bases with no gene match: 9. CDR1 is KGHDR, CDR2 SFDVKD, per germline. This chain's CDR3 is CATSAGLRGGTDTQYF. CDR3 bases: TGTGCCACCAGTGCAGGGCTCCGGGGGGGTACAGATACGCAGTATTTT.

The chain is built from TRBV6-5 and TRBJ2-7, with D possibly matching TRBD1 (6 bases). The V end was cut by 4 bases, the J end by 2 bases, with 12 bases between. The CDR3 is 14 amino acids. Germline CDR1 reads MNHEY; CDR2 reads SVGAGI. The CDR3 loop is CASSSTGRTYEQYF. The DNA of the CDR3 is TGTGCCAGCAGTTCTACAGGGAGAACCTACGAGCAGTACTTC.

V is TRBV18 and J is TRBJ1-4; D possibly corresponds to TRBD1 (5 bases). Germline-derived CDR1 and CDR2 are KGHSH and LQKENI. V shed 2 bases and J shed 8 bases, with 15 bases lying between them. The CDR3 runs to 15 residues. The CDR3 DNA follows: TGTGCCAGCTCACCAAGGCCGGGGGAGAGGGAAAAACTGTTTTTT. Translated: CASSPRPGEREKLFF.

V is TRBV4-2 and J is TRBJ1-3; TRBD1 might be the D (6 bases). The CDR3 is made up of 16 amino acids. In germline, CDR1 is LGHNA, CDR2 YNFKEQ. Between the trimmed V and J ends, which lost 1 base and 1 base, there was a span of 11 bases. CDR3 sequence: CASSQAGDRSGNTIYF. The CDR3 region has the DNA TGTGCCAGCAGCCAAGCAGGAGACAGGTCTGGAAACACCATATATTTT.

This chain connects TRBV5-5 to TRBJ2-7; 7 bases are a match to TRBD1. The CDR3 runs to 15 residues. V shed 0 bases, J shed 3 bases, and the junction held 6 bases outside the gene matches. Germline loops: CDR1 SGHKS, CDR2 YYEKEE (reference sequence). Here the CDR3 reads CASSLVGQDFYEQYF. CDR3 in DNA: TGTGCCAGCAGCTTGGTAGGACAGGACTTCTACGAGCAGTACTTC.

V gene TRBV3-1 (or the pseudogene TRBV3-2) combines with J gene TRBJ1-5, with D unclear. Germline-derived CDR1 and CDR2 are LGHDT and YNNKEL (reference sequence). V lost 1 base and J lost 3, with 7 bases in between. CDR3 length equals 14 residues. The chain's CDR3 is CASSQVGFNQPQHF. CDR3 in DNA: TGTGCCAGCAGCCAAGTCGGTTTCAATCAGCCCCAGCATTTT.

The chain links TRBV30 to TRBJ1-1; 7 bases align to TRBD1. This CDR3 has 11 residues. V was pared by 3 bases and J by 8 bases, with 3 bases of the junction left unmatched. Germline V gives CDR1 GTSNPN, CDR2 SVGIG (reference sequence). CDR3 DNA sequence: TGTGCCTGGAGCAGGGACAGCGAAGCTTTCTTT. Encoded protein: CAWSRDSEAFF.

The V and J genes are TRBV29-1 and TRBJ2-1; 15 positions agree with TRBD2. V shed 0 bases, J shed 7 bases, and the junction held 4 bases outside the gene matches. CDR3 length: 16 amino acids. Germline assignment: CDR1 SQVTM and CDR2 ANQGSEA. The CDR3 DNA sequence: TGCAGCGTTGAAGATGGGACTAGCGGGGGGTGGAATGAGCAGTTCTTC. Amino acids: CSVEDGTSGGWNEQFF.

The rearrangement links TRBV9 to TRBJ2-5; 10 bases fit TRBD2. CDR1 is SGDLS, CDR2 YYNGEE, per germline. This CDR3 has 17 residues. V shed 1 base, J shed 2 bases, and the junction held 8 bases outside the gene matches. CDR3 DNA: TGTGCCAGCAGCGTACGAGGTAGCGGGGGGACACAAGAGACCCAGTACTTC. This translates into CASSVRGSGGTQETQYF.

This chain uses TRBV5-8 with TRBJ1-1; no clear D. This CDR3 has 14 amino acids. Trimming shortened V by 4 bases and J by 3 bases, and 13 bases separated the two germline ends. Germline CDR1 is SGHTS and CDR2 is YDEGEE. The CDR3 nucleotides are TGTGCCAGCAGCCCCGGTTTTAGTCACACTGAAGCTTTCTTT. Amino acid sequence: CASSPGFSHTEAFF.

A few counts support this clone. This sequence joins TRBV27 and TRBJ2-7, with a possible D match to TRBD1 (5 bases). Trimming took off 4 bases at V and 5 bases at J, with 15 bases between the two ends. The CDR3 length is 14 residues. Per germline, CDR1 MNHEY and CDR2 SMNVEV (reference sequence). The CDR3 spells CASSSTNRFHEQYF. CDR3 nucleotide sequence: TGTGCCAGCAGTTCCACAAACAGGTTCCACGAGCAGTACTTC.

This clone was found once. The chain employs TRBV18 and TRBJ1-1; D is possibly TRBD1 (5 bases). The germline CDR1 and CDR2 sequences are KGHSH and LQKENI. Trimming left V 4 bases short and J 3 bases short, with 15 bases between. The CDR3 has 15 residues. The CDR3 here is CASSRTRGGDTEAFF. The CDR3, as DNA: TGTGCCAGCTCACGAACAAGGGGCGGTGACACTGAAGCTTTCTTT.

The genes are TRBV4-3 and TRBJ1-2; tentative D call: TRBD1 (5 bases). Germline lookup yields CDR1 LGHNA and CDR2 YSLEER. The CDR3 runs 15 residues. Trimming removed 4 bases from V and 7 bases from J, with 19 bases in between. CDR3 bases: TGCGCCAGCAGCCGAAAGAGCTCAACCGGGGGTGGCTACACCTTC. It encodes CASSRKSSTGGGYTF.

This chain connects TRBV6-5 to TRBJ1-6; the D is unclear. The germline CDR1 and CDR2 sequences are MNHEY and SVGAGI. The CDR3 has 15 residues. Trimming took off 0 bases at V and 7 bases at J, with 10 bases between the two ends. The CDR3 reads CASSYSKQPNSPLHF. CDR3 DNA sequence: TGTGCCAGCAGTTACTCAAAACAGCCGAATTCACCCCTCCACTTT.